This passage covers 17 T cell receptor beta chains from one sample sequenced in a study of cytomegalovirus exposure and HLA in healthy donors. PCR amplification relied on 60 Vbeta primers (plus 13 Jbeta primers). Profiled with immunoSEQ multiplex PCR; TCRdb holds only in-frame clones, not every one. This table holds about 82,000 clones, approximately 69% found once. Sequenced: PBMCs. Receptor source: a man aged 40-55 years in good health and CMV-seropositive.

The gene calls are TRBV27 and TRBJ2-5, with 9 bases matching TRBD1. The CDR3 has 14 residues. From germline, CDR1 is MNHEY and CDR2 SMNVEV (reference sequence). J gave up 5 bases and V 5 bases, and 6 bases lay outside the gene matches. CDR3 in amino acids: CASSPGQGRETQYF. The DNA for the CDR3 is TGTGCCAGCAGTCCGGGACAGGGCCGTGAGACCCAGTACTTC.

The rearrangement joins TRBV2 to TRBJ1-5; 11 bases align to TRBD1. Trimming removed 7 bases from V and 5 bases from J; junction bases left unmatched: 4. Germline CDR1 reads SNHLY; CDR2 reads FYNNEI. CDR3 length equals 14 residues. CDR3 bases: TGTGCCAGCACCCAGGGACAGGGGGATCAGCCCCAGCATTTT. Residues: CASTQGQGDQPQHF.

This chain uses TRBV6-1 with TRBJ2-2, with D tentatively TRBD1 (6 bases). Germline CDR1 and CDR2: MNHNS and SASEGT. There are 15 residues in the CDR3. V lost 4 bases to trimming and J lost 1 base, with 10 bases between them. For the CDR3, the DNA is TGTGCCAGCAGTGTATCAGGGGAGAACACCGGGGAGCTGTTTTTT. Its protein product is CASSVSGENTGELFF.

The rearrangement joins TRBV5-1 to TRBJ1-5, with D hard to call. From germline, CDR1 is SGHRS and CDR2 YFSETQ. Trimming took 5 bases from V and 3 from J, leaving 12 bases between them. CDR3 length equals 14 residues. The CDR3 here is CASSLDSLNQPQHF. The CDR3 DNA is TGCGCCAGCAGTCTGGACTCCCTCAATCAGCCCCAGCATTTT.

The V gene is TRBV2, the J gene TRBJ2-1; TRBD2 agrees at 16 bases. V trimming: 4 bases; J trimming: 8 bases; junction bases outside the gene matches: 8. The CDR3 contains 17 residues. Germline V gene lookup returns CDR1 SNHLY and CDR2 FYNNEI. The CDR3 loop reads CASSGGLAGGPSDEQFF. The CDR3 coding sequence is TGTGCCAGCAGTGGGGGACTAGCGGGAGGGCCGAGCGATGAGCAGTTCTTC.

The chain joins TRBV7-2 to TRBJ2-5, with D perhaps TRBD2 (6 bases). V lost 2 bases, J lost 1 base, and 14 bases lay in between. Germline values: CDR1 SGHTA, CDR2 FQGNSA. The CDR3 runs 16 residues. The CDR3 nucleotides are TGTGCCAGCAGCTTACGAGGGAGGCAGATCCAAGAGACCCAGTACTTC. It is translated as CASSLRGRQIQETQYF.

The CDR3 DNA is TGTGCCAGCTCAGCCGGGACAGGGGGCGTTCACACTGAAGCTTTCTTT. This translates into CASSAGTGGVHTEAFF. This chain links TRBV18 with TRBJ1-1; 12 bases agree with TRBD1. The trim removed 5 bases at V and 3 bases at J, leaving 7 bases unmatched. There are 16 residues in the CDR3. Germline CDR1 KGHSH, CDR2 LQKENI.

The CDR3 sequence: CSVEDHWGDGYTF. In DNA form, the CDR3 reads TGCAGCGTTGAAGATCATTGGGGGGATGGCTACACCTTC. V gene TRBV29-1 combines with J gene TRBJ1-2; D perhaps matches TRBD1 (5 bases). V lost 0 bases and J lost 6, with 11 bases in between. Germline CDR1 reads SQVTM; CDR2 reads ANQGSEA. CDR3 length equals 13 residues.

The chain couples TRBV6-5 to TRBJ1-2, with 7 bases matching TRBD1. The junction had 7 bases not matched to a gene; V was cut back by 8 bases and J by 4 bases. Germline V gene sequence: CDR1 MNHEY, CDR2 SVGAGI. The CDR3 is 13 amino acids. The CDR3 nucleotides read TGTGCCAGCGTTGGGACAGAGTCCTATGGCTACACCTTC. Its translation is CASVGTESYGYTF.

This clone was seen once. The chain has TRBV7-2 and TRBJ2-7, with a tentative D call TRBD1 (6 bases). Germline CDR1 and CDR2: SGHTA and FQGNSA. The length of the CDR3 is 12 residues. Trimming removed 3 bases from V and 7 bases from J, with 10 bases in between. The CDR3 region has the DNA TGTGCCAGCAGCTTTGACAGGAGAGAGCAGTACTTC. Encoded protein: CASSFDRREQYF.

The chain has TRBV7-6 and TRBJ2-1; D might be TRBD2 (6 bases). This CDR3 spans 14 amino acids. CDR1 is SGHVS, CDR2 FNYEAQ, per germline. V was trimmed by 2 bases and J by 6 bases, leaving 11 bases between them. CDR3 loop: CASSLIGGSNEQFF. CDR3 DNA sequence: TGTGCCAGCAGCTTAATCGGGGGTAGCAATGAGCAGTTCTTC.

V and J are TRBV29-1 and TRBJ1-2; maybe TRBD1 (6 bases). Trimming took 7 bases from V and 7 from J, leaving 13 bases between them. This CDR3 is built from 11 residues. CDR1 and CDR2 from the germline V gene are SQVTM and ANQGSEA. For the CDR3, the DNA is TGCAGCGCAGGTTTAGGGGGTGGCTACACCTTC. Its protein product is CSAGLGGGYTF.

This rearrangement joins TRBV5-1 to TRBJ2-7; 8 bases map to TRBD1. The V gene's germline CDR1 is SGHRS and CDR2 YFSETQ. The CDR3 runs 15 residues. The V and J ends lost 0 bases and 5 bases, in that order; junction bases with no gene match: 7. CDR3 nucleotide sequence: TGCGCCAGCAGCTTGGCCGGACAGGGTATCGACGAGCAGTACTTC. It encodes CASSLAGQGIDEQYF. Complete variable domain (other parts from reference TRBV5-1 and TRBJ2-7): KAGVTQTPRYLIKTRGQQVTLSCSPISGHRSVSWYQQTPGQGLQFLFEYFSETQRNKGNFPGRFSGRQFSNSRSEMNVSTLELGDSALYLCASSLAGQGIDEQYFGPGTRLTVT.

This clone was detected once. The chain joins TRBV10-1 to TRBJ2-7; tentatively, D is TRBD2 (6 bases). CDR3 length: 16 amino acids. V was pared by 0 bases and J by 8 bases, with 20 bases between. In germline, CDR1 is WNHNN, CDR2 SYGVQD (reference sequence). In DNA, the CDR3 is TGCGCCAGCAGTGAGTCTCGGGGGTCTTGGGGAAACCAGCAGTACTTC. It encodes CASSESRGSWGNQQYF.

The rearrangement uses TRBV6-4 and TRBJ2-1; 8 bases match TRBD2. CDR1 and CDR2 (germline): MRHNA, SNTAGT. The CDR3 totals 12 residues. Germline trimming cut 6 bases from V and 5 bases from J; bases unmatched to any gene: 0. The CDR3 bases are TGTGCCAGCAGGGGACTAGACAATGAGCAGTTCTTC. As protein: CASRGLDNEQFF.

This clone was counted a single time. This chain's CDR3 is CASSQDLTGLAGAEQFF. The CDR3 nucleotides read TGCGCCAGCAGCCAAGATTTAACGGGACTAGCGGGGGCTGAGCAGTTCTTC. V usage is TRBV4-3 and J usage is TRBJ2-1; 14 nucleotides match TRBD2. V shed 0 bases, J shed 9 bases, and the junction held 7 bases outside the gene matches. This CDR3 contains 17 residues. Germline V CDR1 and CDR2: LGHNA, YSLEER.

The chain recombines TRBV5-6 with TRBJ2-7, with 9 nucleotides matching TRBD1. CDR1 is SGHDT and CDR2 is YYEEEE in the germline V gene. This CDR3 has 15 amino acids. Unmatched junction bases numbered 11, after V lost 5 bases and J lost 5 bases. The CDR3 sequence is CASRLTGQGNNEQYF. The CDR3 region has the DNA TGTGCCAGCAGGTTAACGGGACAGGGCAATAACGAGCAGTACTTC.